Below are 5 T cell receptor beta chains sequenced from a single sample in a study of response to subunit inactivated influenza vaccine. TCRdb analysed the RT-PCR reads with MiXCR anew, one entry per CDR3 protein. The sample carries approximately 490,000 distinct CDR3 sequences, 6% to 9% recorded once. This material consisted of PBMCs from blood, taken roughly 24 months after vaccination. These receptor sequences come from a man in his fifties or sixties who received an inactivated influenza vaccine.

The CDR3 loop reads CATNGGLAVSGANVLTF. The CDR3 coding sequence is TGTGCCACCAATGGGGGACTAGCGGTCTCTGGGGCCAACGTCCTGACTTTC. The chain joins TRBV15 to TRBJ2-6; TRBD2 matches 11 bases. With V trimmed by 7 bases and J by 0 bases, 5 bases remained unmatched. Germline CDR1 is LNHNV and CDR2 is YYDKDF (reference sequence). This CDR3 has 17 residues.

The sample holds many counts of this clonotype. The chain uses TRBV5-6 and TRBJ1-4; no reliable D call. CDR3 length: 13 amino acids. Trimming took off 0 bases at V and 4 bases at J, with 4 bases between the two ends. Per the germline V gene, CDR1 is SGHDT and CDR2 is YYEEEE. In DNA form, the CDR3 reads TGTGCCAGCAGCTTGGGCTTTAATGAAAAACTGTTTTTT. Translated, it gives CASSLGFNEKLFF.

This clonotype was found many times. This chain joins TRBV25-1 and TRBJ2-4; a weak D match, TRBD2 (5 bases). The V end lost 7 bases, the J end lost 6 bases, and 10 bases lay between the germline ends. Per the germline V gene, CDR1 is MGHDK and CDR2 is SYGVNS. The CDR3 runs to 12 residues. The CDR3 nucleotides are TGTGCCAGCATCGGGGAGAGAAACATTCAGTACTTC. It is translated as CASIGERNIQYF. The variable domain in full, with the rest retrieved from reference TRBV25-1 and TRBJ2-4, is EADIYQTPRYLVIGTGKKITLECSQTMGHDKMYWYQQDPGMELHLIHYSYGVNSTEKGDLSSESTVSRIRTEHFPLTLESARPSHTSQYLCASIGERNIQYFGAGTRLSVL.

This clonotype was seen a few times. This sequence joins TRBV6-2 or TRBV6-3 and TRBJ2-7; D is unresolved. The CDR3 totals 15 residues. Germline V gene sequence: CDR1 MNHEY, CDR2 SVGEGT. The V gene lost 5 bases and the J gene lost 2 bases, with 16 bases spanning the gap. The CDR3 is CASSGVADPPYEQYF. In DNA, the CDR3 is TGTGCCAGCAGTGGGGTGGCGGACCCACCCTACGAGCAGTACTTC.

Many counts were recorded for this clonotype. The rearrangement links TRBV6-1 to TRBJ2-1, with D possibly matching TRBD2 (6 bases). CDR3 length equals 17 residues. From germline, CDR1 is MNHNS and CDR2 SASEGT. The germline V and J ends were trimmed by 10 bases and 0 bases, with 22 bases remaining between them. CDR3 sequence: CATRRGSSPSSYNEQFF. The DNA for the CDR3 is TGTGCCACCCGGAGGGGTAGCTCTCCCAGCTCCTACAATGAGCAGTTCTTC.